One sample yielded the 24 T cell receptor beta chains listed below, sequenced in a study of tumor-infiltrating lymphocytes in primary liver carcinoma. Co-extracting RNA and DNA was done with about 20-34 mg of unsorted bulk tissue as input. The investigators made TCR beta cDNA from approximately 0.5 ug total RNA, using a constant-region primer. Generation of the TCR beta libraries relied on three nested multiplex PCR rounds using slightly modified ARM-PCR. It was with TRBV1-TRBV30 forward primers and a C-beta reverse primer that the first two PCR rounds were run, at roughly 10 cycles each. TCRdb recomputed calls from the multiplex PCR reads with MiXCR, one row per CDR3 protein. The sample lists roughly 80,000 distinct CDR3 sequences; approximately 70% were seen once. Sequenced input: tumor-adjacent normal liver tissue. The receptor source for this set is a man aged 40-50 years with primary liver carcinoma and hepatitis B virus infection.

This clonotype has ten or more counts. This chain uses TRBV5-1 with TRBJ2-1, with TRBD2 matching 13 bases. Per the germline V gene, CDR1 is SGHRS and CDR2 is YFSETQ. V was pared by 3 bases and J by 4 bases, with 7 bases of the junction left unmatched. CDR3 length equals 17 residues. The CDR3 sequence: CASSWGLAGLSYNEQFF. The CDR3 nucleotides are TGCGCCAGCAGCTGGGGACTAGCGGGACTTTCTTACAATGAGCAGTTCTTC.

Comment on this clonotype: Compared with germline, one end of the junction differs, possibly owing to a read error. V gene TRBV12-3 or TRBV12-4 combines with J gene TRBJ2-6, with 7 bases lining up with TRBD1. The CDR3 is 16 amino acids. In nucleotides, the CDR3 is TGTGCCAGCATCCCGACAGGGATGACTGGGGCAAACGTCCTGACTTTC. Encoded protein: CASIPTGMTGANVLTF.

The chain combines TRBV27 with TRBJ1-5; TRBD1 might be the D (6 bases). Germline values: CDR1 MNHEY, CDR2 SMNVEV (reference sequence). The CDR3 runs 14 residues. The V and J ends lost 6 bases and 11 bases respectively, with 20 bases between them. Here the CDR3 reads CASSRDTQSRAQHF. The CDR3 region has the DNA TGTGCCAGCAGCCGGGACACCCAATCAAGAGCCCAGCATTTT.

In this sample, this clonotype turned up many times. The rearrangement links TRBV4-3 to TRBJ2-5; 8 bases fit TRBD1. The CDR3 is 16 amino acids. V gave up 4 bases and J gave up 4 bases; unmatched junction bases: 11. CDR1 LGHNA and CDR2 YSLEER come from the germline V gene. The CDR3 bases are TGCGCCAGCAGCCGCAGCGGACAGGGATTTGGAGAGACCCAGTACTTC. This translates into CASSRSGQGFGETQYF.

As for this clonotype: One end of the junction does not line up with germline, which may come from a read error. The V gene is TRBV12-3 or TRBV12-4, the J gene TRBJ2-1; maybe TRBD1 (6 bases). This CDR3 region has 13 residues. CDR3 sequence reads: CISSLGQNNEQFF. The DNA of the CDR3 is TGTATCAGCAGTCTCGGACAGAACAACGAGCAGTTCTTC.

This clonotype came up a few times. The chain has TRBV4-3 and TRBJ2-3; TRBD2 aligns across 7 bases. Germline V gene data show CDR1 as LGHNA and CDR2 as YSLEER. V shed 0 bases, J shed 4 bases, and the junction held 4 bases outside the gene matches. The CDR3 is 15 amino acids. The CDR3 DNA follows: TGCGCCAGCAGCCAAGATGCCCTAGCGGCAGATACGCAGTATTTT. Amino acid sequence: CASSQDALAADTQYF.

For this clonotype: The conserved closing phenylalanine or tryptophan is absent in this CDR3, likely reflecting a read error. The limits of the CDR3 on the DNA are not certain, so only TCRdb's listed CDR3 is given. The V call is TRBV6-1, the J call TRBJ1-5. Termini included, the CDR3 measures 15 amino acids. Germline CDR1 and CDR2: MNHNS and SASEGT. CDR3 sequence reads: CASSEISYSNQPRHL.

This chain uses TRBV12-3 or TRBV12-4 with TRBJ2-6; TRBD2 is a possible D gene (6 bases). The V and J ends lost 7 bases and 3 bases respectively, with 31 bases between them. CDR3 length equals 21 residues. This CDR3 is CASNRTRLVPGRAFGANVLTF. The CDR3 region has the DNA TGTGCCAGCAATCGGACCCGACTAGTCCCCGGTCGGGCCTTTGGGGCCAACGTCCTGACTTTC.

The J gene is TRBJ1-4, the V gene TRBV29-1; no firm D call. Germline-derived CDR1 and CDR2 are SQVTM and ANQGSEA. The CDR3 sequence is 10 residues long. V lost 5 bases to trimming and J lost 6 bases, with 4 bases between them. The CDR3 sequence: CSVRHEKLFF. The CDR3 DNA is TGCAGCGTTCGGCATGAAAAACTGTTTTTT.

A remark on this clonotype: A read error is possible here, since a much larger clone lies one base away. The conserved final phenylalanine or tryptophan is absent from the CDR3, which likely points to a read error. J is TRBJ2-7 and V is TRBV7-9; the match to TRBD2 covers 8 bases. Germline loops: CDR1 SEHNR, CDR2 FQNEAQ (reference sequence). Trimming at V came to 5 bases and at J to 6 bases, leaving 15 bases not matched to a gene. The CDR3 is made up of 16 amino acids. This chain's CDR3 is CASSLTGGSPTPEQYI. DNA of the CDR3: TGTGCCAGCAGCCTTACGGGGGGGAGCCCAACTCCCGAGCAGTACATC.

To note about this clonotype: Here the CDR3 omits its conserved ending phenylalanine or tryptophan, so a read error is the likely source. The CDR3: CASTLDPWSGGRGETQYL. The CDR3 nucleotides are TGTGCCAGCACCTTAGATCCGTGGTCTGGCGGGAGAGGAGAGACCCAGTACTTA. The V gene is TRBV11-2, the J gene TRBJ2-5, with 7 nucleotides matching TRBD2. The CDR3 has 18 residues. Germline V gene lookup returns CDR1 SGHAT and CDR2 FQNNGV.

A word on this clonotype: A much larger clone lies one base from this, so it may be a read error. The rearrangement joins TRBV6-5 to TRBJ2-1, with D tentatively TRBD2 (6 bases). Germline CDR1 is MNHEY and CDR2 is SVGAGI. CDR3 size: 14 residues. Between the trimmed V and J ends, which lost 4 bases and 7 bases, there was a span of 14 bases. CDR3 loop: CASSCQTSFNEQFF. DNA for the CDR3: TGTGCCAGCAGTTGCCAGACTAGTTTTAATGAGCAGTTCTTC.

J is TRBJ2-7 and V is TRBV11-2, with 14 nucleotides matching TRBD2. This CDR3 contains 15 residues. The V gene's germline CDR1 is SGHAT and CDR2 FQNNGV. Germline trimming cut 5 bases from V and 7 bases from J; bases unmatched to any gene: 7. The CDR3 DNA sequence: TGTGCCAGCAGCCCACGACTAGCGGGAGGGGATGAGCAGTACTTC. It specifies CASSPRLAGGDEQYF.

This clonotype turned up a few times. A much more abundant neighbour one base away suggests this may be a read error. V and J are TRBV29-1 and TRBJ2-3, with a tentative D call TRBD2 (7 bases). Germline V gives CDR1 SQVTM, CDR2 ANQGSEA. There are 13 residues in the CDR3. The DNA for the CDR3 is TGCAGCGTCCGGACGGGGGGCGGAGATATGCAGTATTTT. It specifies CSVRTGGGDMQYF.

The chain links TRBV6-6 to TRBJ2-6, with TRBD1 matching 9 bases. Losses at the gene ends were 7 bases for V and 9 bases for J; bases not matched to a gene: 7. Germline values: CDR1 MNHNY, CDR2 SVGAGI (reference sequence). CDR3 length: 14 residues. The chain's CDR3 is CASMGTGTLNVLTF. In DNA form, the CDR3 reads TGTGCCAGCATGGGGACAGGGACCCTCAACGTCCTGACTTTC.

As for this clonotype: The CDR3 end shows no conserved phenylalanine or tryptophan, and so a read error is likely. The V call is TRBV6-1, the J call TRBJ2-1; 12 positions agree with TRBD2. The CDR3 has 16 amino acids. Germline V CDR1 and CDR2: MNHNS, SASEGT. The CDR3 loop reads CACSETSGSSYNEQFL. The DNA for the CDR3 is TGTGCCTGCAGTGAGACTAGCGGGAGCTCCTACAATGAGCAGTTCTTA.

V usage is TRBV10-3 and J usage is TRBJ2-5, with D maybe TRBD1 (5 bases). The CDR3 runs 13 residues. Germline loops: CDR1 ENHRY, CDR2 SYGVKD. The CDR3 DNA sequence: TGTGTCGTTGGACACGCTGGGGAAGAGACCCAGTACTTC. It translates to CVVGHAGEETQYF.

The rearrangement joins TRBV7-2 to TRBJ1-2; D not certain. V was clipped by 1 base and J by 9 bases, with 6 bases between them. This CDR3 has 11 residues. Per the germline V gene, CDR1 is SGHTA and CDR2 is FQGNSA. In DNA, the CDR3 is TGTGCCAGCAGCTTAGTGGGTAGCTACACCTTC. Residues: CASSLVGSYTF.

As concerns this clonotype: It is likely a read error, because the conserved phenylalanine at the end of the CDR3 is missing. This chain uses TRBV11-2 with TRBJ2-1; 9 bases agree with TRBD2. The CDR3 has 15 amino acids. The V gene's germline CDR1 is SGHAT and CDR2 FQNNGV. The CDR3 DNA reads as TGTGCCAGCAGCCTAGCGGGAACGTCCTATAATGAGCAGTTCCTC. Protein: CASSLAGTSYNEQFL.

As concerns this clonotype: The junction departs from germline at one end; a sequencing error may be responsible. V usage is TRBV5-5 and J usage is TRBJ2-3; D is ambiguous. Germline V gives CDR1 SGHKS, CDR2 YYEKEE (reference sequence). This CDR3 has 15 residues. CDR3 loop: CASKGIGTYTDTQYF. DNA for the CDR3: TGTGCCAGCAAAGGGATCGGCACCTACACAGATACCCAGTATTTT.

Concerning this clonotype itself: The junction departs from the called germline gene at one end, perhaps through a read error. The chain employs TRBV5-6 and TRBJ2-1; 7 bases agree with TRBD2. The CDR3 covers 16 residues. The germline V gene has CDR1 SGHDT and CDR2 YYEEEE. DNA for the CDR3: TGTGCCAGCAGCTTGTTTGGGCGGGAGTCCTACAGTGAGCAGTCCTTC. Encoded protein: CASSLFGRESYSEQSF.

A word on this clonotype: One end of the junction does not line up with germline, which may come from a read error. The chain has TRBV4-2 and TRBJ2-7; TRBD2 might be the D (5 bases). The CDR3 runs 16 residues. Germline CDR1 reads LGHNA; CDR2 reads YNFKEQ. The CDR3 spells CTSSHAASWVSYEQYF. Here the CDR3 DNA reads TGTACCAGCAGCCATGCGGCTAGCTGGGTTTCCTACGAGCAGTACTTC.

This clonotype is a singleton in its sample. One end of the junction varies from germline; a read error may be responsible. The chain combines TRBV11-2 with TRBJ2-7, with D hard to call. This CDR3 region has 13 residues. The germline CDR1 and CDR2 sequences are SGHAT and FQNNGV. The CDR3 region has the DNA TGTGCCAGTAGCCCTCATGCTAACTACAAGCAGTACTTC. This sequence encodes CASSPHANYKQYF.

This clonotype was recorded once. This may be a read error, as it is one base from a much larger clone. The V call is TRBV6-5, the J call TRBJ1-1, with a possible D match to TRBD1 (6 bases). Germline assignment: CDR1 MNHEY and CDR2 SVGAGI. CDR3 size: 15 residues. The CDR3 bases are TGTGCCAGCAGTTACTCGATTGGGGGCGGAGCTGAAGCTTTATTT. It translates to CASSYSIGGGAEALF.